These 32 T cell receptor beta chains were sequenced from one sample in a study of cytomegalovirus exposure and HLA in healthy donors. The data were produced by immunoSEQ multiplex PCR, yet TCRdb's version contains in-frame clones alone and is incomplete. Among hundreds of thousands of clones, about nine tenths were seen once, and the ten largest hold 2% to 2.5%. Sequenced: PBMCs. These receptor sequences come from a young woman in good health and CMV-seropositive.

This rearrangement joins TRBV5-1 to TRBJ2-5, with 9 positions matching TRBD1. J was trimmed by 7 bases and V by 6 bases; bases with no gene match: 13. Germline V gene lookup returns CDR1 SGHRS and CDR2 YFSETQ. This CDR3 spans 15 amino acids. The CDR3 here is CASNPQGASRGTQYF. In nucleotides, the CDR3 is TGCGCCAGCAATCCACAGGGGGCGTCCCGTGGGACCCAGTACTTC.

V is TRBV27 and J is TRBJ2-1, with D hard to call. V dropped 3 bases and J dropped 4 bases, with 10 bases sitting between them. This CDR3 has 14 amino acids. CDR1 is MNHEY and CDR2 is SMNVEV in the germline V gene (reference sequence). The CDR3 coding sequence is TGTGCCAGCAGTTTTAGCATAACATACAATGAGCAGTTCTTC. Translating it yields CASSFSITYNEQFF.

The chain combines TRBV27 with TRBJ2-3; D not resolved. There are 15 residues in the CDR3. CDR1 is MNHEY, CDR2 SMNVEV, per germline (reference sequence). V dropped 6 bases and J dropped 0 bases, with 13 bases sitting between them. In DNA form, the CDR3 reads TGTGCCAGCAGAGAGGCGGCACTGAGCACAGATACGCAGTATTTT. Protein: CASREAALSTDTQYF.

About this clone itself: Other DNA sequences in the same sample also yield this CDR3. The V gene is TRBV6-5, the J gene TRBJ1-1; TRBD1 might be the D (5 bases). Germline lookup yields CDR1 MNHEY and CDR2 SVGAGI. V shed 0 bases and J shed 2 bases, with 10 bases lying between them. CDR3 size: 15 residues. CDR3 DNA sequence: TGTGCCAGCAGTTACTCGAGAAGGGGTAACACTGAAGCTTTCTTT. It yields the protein CASSYSRRGNTEAFF.

CDR3 DNA sequence: TGTGCCAGCAGGGGAACTAGCGCAAGTACCTACGAGCAGTACTTC. Translation gives CASRGTSASTYEQYF. The V gene is TRBV28, the J gene TRBJ2-7; 7 nucleotides agree with TRBD2. Looked up from germline, CDR1 is MDHEN and CDR2 is SYDVKM. V gave up 6 bases and J gave up 2 bases; unmatched junction bases: 10. The CDR3 extends over 15 amino acids.

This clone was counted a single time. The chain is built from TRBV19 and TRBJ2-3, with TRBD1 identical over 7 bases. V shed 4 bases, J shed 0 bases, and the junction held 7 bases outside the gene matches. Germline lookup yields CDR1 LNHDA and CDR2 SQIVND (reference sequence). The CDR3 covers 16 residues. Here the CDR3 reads CASSTWDSLSTDTQYF. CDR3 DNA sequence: TGTGCCAGTAGTACATGGGACAGCCTTAGCACAGATACGCAGTATTTT.

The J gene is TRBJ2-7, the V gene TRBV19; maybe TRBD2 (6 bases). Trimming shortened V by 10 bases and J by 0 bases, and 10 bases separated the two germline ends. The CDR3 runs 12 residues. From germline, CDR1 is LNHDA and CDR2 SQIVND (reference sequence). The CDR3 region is CATVGGSYEQYF. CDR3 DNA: TGTGCCACCGTGGGGGGCTCCTACGAGCAGTACTTC.

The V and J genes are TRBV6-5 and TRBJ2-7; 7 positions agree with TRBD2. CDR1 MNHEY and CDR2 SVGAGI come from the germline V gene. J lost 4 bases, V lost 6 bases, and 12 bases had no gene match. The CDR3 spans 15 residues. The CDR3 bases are TGTGCCAGCAGCCATAGGCTCGGGACTACATACGAGCAGTACTTC. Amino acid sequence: CASSHRLGTTYEQYF.

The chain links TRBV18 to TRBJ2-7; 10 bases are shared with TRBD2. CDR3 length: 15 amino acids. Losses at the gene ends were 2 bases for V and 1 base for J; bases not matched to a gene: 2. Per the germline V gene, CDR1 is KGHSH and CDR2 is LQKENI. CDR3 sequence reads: CASSPGTSESYEQYF. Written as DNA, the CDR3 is TGTGCCAGCTCACCAGGGACTAGCGAGTCCTACGAGCAGTACTTC.

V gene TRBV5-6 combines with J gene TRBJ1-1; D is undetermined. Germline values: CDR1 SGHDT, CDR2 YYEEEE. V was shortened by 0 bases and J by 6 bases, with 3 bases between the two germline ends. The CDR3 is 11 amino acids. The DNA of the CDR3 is TGTGCCAGCAGCTTGGTCGCTGAAGCTTTCTTT. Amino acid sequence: CASSLVAEAFF.

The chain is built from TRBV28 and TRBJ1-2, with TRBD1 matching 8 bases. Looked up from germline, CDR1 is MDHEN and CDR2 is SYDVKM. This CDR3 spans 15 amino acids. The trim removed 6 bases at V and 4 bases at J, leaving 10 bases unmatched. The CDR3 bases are TGTGCCAGCAGCATTTCCAGGGGGCTGGGCTATGGCTACACCTTC. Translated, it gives CASSISRGLGYGYTF.

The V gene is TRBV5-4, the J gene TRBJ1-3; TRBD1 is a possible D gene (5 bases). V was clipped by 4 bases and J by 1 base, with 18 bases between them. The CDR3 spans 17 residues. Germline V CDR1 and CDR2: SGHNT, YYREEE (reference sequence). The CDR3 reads CASSPGAGPGSGNTIYF. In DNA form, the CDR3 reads TGTGCCAGCAGCCCCGGAGCAGGGCCAGGGTCTGGAAACACCATATATTTT.

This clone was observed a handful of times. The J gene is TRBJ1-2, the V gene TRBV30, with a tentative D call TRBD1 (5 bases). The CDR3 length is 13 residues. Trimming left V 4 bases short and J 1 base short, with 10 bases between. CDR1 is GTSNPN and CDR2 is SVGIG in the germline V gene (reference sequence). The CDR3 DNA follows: TGTGCCTGGAATAGGGGCAGTAACTATGGCTACACCTTC. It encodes CAWNRGSNYGYTF. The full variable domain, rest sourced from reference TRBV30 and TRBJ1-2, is SQTIHQWPATLVQPVGSPLSLECTVEGTSNPNLYWYRQAAGRGLQLLFYSVGIGQISSEVPQNLSASRPQDRQFILSSKKLLLSDSGFYLCAWNRGSNYGYTFGSGTRLTVV.

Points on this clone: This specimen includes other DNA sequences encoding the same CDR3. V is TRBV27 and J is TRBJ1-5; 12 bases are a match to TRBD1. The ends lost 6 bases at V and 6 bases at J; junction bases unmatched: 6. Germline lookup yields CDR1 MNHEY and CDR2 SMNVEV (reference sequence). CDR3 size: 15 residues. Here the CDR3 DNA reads TGTGCCAGCAGCCCGGGGACAGGGGGCCGTCAGCCCCAGCATTTT. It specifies CASSPGTGGRQPQHF.

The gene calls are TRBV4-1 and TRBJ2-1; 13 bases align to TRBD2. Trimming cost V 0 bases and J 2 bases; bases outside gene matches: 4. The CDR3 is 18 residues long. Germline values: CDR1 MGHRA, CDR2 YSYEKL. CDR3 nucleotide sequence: TGCGCCAGCAGCCAAGAACTAGCGGGAGGGTTAACCTACAATGAGCAGTTCTTC. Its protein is CASSQELAGGLTYNEQFF.

CDR3 in amino acids: CASSLEPGVSPYGYTF. The CDR3 nucleotides read TGCGCCAGCAGCTTGGAACCGGGAGTAAGCCCCTATGGCTACACCTTC. V gene TRBV5-1 combines with J gene TRBJ1-2; D gene ambiguous. V was cut by 0 bases and J by 4 bases, with 16 bases left in between. The CDR3 runs 16 residues. CDR1 SGHRS and CDR2 YFSETQ come from the germline V gene. Based on the CDR3 plus reference TRBV5-1 and TRBJ1-2, the full variable domain is KAGVTQTPRYLIKTRGQQVTLSCSPISGHRSVSWYQQTPGQGLQFLFEYFSETQRNKGNFPGRFSGRQFSNSRSEMNVSTLELGDSALYLCASSLEPGVSPYGYTFGSGTRLTVV.

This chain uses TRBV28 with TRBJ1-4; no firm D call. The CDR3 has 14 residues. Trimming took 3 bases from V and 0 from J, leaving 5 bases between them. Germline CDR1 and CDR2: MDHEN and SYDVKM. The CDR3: CASSFRTTNEKLFF. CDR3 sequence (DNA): TGTGCCAGCAGTTTTCGTACAACTAATGAAAAACTGTTTTTT.

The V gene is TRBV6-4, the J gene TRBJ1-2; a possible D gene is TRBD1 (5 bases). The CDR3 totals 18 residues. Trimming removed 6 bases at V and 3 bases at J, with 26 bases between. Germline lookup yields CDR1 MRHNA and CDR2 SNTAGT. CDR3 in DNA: TGTGCCAGCAGCCCCGTCTGGGGGGGACCATCGGGCTACTATGGCTACACCTTC. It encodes CASSPVWGGPSGYYGYTF.

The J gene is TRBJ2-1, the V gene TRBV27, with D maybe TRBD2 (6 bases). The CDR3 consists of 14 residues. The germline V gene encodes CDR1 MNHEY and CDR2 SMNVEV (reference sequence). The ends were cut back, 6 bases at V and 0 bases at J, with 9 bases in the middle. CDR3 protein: CASSRRASYNEQFF. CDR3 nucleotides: TGTGCCAGCAGCAGGAGGGCCTCCTACAATGAGCAGTTCTTC.

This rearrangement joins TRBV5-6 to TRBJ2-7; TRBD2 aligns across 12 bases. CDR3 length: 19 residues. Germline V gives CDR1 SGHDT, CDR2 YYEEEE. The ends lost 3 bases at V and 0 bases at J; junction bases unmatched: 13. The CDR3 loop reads CASSSKLAGGTTSSYEQYF. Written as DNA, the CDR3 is TGTGCCAGCAGCTCCAAACTAGCGGGAGGCACAACAAGCTCCTACGAGCAGTACTTC.

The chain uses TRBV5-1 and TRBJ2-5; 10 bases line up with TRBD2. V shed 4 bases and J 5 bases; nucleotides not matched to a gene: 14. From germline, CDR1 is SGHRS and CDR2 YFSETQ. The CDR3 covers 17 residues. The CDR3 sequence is CASSGRAASGSGETQYF. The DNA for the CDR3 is TGCGCCAGCAGCGGCCGGGCGGCTAGCGGGAGCGGGGAGACCCAGTACTTC.

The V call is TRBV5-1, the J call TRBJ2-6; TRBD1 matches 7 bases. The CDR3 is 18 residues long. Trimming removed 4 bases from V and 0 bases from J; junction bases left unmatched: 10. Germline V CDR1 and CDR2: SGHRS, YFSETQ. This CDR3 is CASSERQGLGSGANVLTF. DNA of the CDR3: TGCGCCAGCAGCGAAAGACAGGGCTTAGGCTCTGGGGCCAACGTCCTGACTTTC. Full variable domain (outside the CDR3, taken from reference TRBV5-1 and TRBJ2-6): KAGVTQTPRYLIKTRGQQVTLSCSPISGHRSVSWYQQTPGQGLQFLFEYFSETQRNKGNFPGRFSGRQFSNSRSEMNVSTLELGDSALYLCASSERQGLGSGANVLTFGAGSRLTVL.

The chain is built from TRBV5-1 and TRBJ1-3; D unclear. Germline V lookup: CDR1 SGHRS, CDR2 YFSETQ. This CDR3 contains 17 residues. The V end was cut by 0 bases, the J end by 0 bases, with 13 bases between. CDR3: CASSLGWEERSGNTIYF. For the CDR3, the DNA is TGCGCCAGCAGCTTGGGGTGGGAGGAACGCTCTGGAAACACCATATATTTT.

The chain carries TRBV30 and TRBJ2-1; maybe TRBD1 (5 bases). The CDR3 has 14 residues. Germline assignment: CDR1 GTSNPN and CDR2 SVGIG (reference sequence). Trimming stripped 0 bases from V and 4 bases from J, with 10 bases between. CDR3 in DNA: TGTGCCTGGAGTGTAGGACACGGATACAATGAGCAGTTCTTC. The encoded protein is CAWSVGHGYNEQFF.

CDR3 coding DNA: TGTGCCAGCAGCGTATCCACAGGGGGCTTCACTGAAGCTTTCTTT. Translation gives CASSVSTGGFTEAFF. V gene TRBV7-8 combines with J gene TRBJ1-1, with 9 bases that match TRBD1. Germline CDR1 and CDR2: SGHVS and FQNEAQ. Unmatched junction bases numbered 8, after V lost 5 bases and J lost 4 bases. The CDR3 sequence is 15 residues long.

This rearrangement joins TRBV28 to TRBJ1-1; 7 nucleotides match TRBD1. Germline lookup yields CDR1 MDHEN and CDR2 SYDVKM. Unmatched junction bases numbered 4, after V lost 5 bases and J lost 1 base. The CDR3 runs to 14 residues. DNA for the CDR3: TGTGCCAGCAGTACCTGGACAGGGAACACTGAAGCTTTCTTT. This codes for CASSTWTGNTEAFF.

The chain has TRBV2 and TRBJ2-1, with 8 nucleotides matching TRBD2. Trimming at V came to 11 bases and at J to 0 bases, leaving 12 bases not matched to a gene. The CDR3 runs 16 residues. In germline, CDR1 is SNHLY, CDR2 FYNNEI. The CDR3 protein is CAHLKGGGSSYNEQFF. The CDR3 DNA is TGTGCCCACCTTAAAGGCGGGGGGAGCTCCTACAATGAGCAGTTCTTC.

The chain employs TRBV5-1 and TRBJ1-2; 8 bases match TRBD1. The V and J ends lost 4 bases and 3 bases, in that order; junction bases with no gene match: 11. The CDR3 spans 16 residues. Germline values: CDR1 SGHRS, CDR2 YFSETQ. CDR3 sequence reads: CASSGSRDRRDYGYTF. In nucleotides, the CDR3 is TGCGCCAGCAGCGGATCCCGGGACAGGAGGGACTATGGCTACACCTTC.

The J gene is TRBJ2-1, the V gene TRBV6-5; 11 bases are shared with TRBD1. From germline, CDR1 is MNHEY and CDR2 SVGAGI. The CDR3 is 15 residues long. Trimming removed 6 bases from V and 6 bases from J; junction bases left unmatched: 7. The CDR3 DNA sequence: TGTGCCAGCAGCCCCGGGACAGGGGGGCCCAATGAGCAGTTCTTC. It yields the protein CASSPGTGGPNEQFF.

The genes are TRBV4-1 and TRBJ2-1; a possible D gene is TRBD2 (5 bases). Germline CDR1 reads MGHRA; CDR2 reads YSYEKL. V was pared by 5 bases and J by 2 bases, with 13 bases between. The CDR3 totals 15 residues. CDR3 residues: CASSSTTTPYNEQFF. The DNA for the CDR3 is TGCGCCAGCAGCTCGACGACTACACCCTACAATGAGCAGTTCTTC.

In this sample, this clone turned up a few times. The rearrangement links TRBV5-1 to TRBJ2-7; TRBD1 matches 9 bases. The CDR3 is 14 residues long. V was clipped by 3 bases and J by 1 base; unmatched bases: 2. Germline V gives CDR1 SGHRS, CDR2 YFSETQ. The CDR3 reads CASSYGTGSYEQYF. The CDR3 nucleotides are TGCGCCAGCAGCTACGGGACAGGGTCCTACGAGCAGTACTTC.

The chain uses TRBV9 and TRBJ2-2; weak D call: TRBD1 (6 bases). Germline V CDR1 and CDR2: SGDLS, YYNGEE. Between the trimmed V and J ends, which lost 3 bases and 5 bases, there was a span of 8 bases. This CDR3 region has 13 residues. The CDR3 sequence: CASSAQGTGELFF. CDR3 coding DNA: TGTGCCAGCAGCGCCCAGGGGACCGGGGAGCTGTTTTTT.